One sample yielded the 8 T cell receptor beta chains listed below, sequenced in a study of cytomegalovirus exposure and HLA in healthy donors. The PCR used 60 Vbeta and 13 Jbeta primers. Clones were sequenced by immunoSEQ multiplex PCR, and TCRdb holds only the in-frame ones, with some missing. The top ten clones hold roughly 2.6% of a sample with under 200,000 clones, more than 80% of them seen once. The sample comprised PBMCs. The receptors shown here come from a woman between 45 and 60 years old in good health and CMV-seropositive.

Points on this clone: One junction end disagrees with the germline gene, perhaps due to a read error. The V gene is TRBV9, the J gene TRBJ2-1; D gene uncertain. CDR1 and CDR2 (germline): SGDLS, YYNGEE. The CDR3 runs 12 residues. The CDR3 here is CASSVGSSPLLF. The CDR3 nucleotides read TGTGCCAGCAGCGTCGGTAGTAGCCCATTACTCTTC.

The CDR3 region has the DNA TGTGCCAGCAGTCCACAGGGGGGAACCTACGAGCAGTACTTC. Translation gives CASSPQGGTYEQYF. V and J are TRBV27 and TRBJ2-7, with 8 bases fitting TRBD1. V dropped 5 bases and J dropped 2; count of bases not matched to a gene: 5. The germline CDR1 and CDR2 sequences are MNHEY and SMNVEV (reference sequence). This CDR3 comprises 14 residues.

This rearrangement joins TRBV5-4 to TRBJ2-5; 12 positions agree with TRBD2. The CDR3 has 19 amino acids. The ends lost 2 bases at V and 0 bases at J; junction bases unmatched: 11. Per germline, CDR1 SGHNT and CDR2 YYREEE (reference sequence). The CDR3 DNA reads TGTGCCAGCAGCTTTTCACTACTAGCGGGGGGCCGGTACCAAGAGACCCAGTACTTC. Its protein product is CASSFSLLAGGRYQETQYF.

This clone was detected only a few times. This chain uses TRBV10-3 with TRBJ1-3, with 7 bases lining up with TRBD1. The CDR3 length is 17 residues. V trimming: 3 bases; J trimming: 0 bases; junction bases outside the gene matches: 8. Germline V gives CDR1 ENHRY, CDR2 SYGVKD. The CDR3 nucleotides read TGTGCCATCAGTGATCCGGGACAGCTAAGCTCTGGAAACACCATATATTTT. It codes for CAISDPGQLSSGNTIYF.

The chain recombines TRBV4-1 with TRBJ2-1; D might be TRBD1 (6 bases). V was pared by 4 bases and J by 10 bases, with 17 bases between. The germline gives CDR1 MGHRA, CDR2 YSYEKL. This CDR3 is built from 14 residues. CDR3 sequence (DNA): TGCGCCAGCAGCCGGGAACAGGGAAGGGAAGAGCAGTTCTTC. This translates into CASSREQGREEQFF.

V usage is TRBV4-1 and J usage is TRBJ2-5; 12 bases are shared with TRBD2. V gave up 1 base and J gave up 4 bases; unmatched junction bases: 10. CDR1 and CDR2 (germline): MGHRA, YSYEKL. CDR3 length: 18 residues. The CDR3 nucleotides read TGCGCCAGCAGCCAAGCGCTAACTAGCGGGGGGTTTGGAGAGACCCAGTACTTC. Translation gives CASSQALTSGGFGETQYF.

The chain combines TRBV18 with TRBJ2-3; no reliable D call. Germline assignment: CDR1 KGHSH and CDR2 LQKENI. V gave up 4 bases and J gave up 3 bases, with 8 bases separating them. This CDR3 is built from 13 residues. CDR3 nucleotides: TGTGCCAGCTCACAGTTAGCAACAGATACGCAGTATTTT. Its protein is CASSQLATDTQYF.

J is TRBJ2-5 and V is TRBV5-4, with 8 bases lining up with TRBD2. Germline CDR1 and CDR2: SGHNT and YYREEE (reference sequence). The CDR3 is 17 amino acids. The trim removed 0 bases at V and 4 bases at J, leaving 11 bases unmatched. CDR3 nucleotides: TGTGCCAGCAGCTTGGGACTTGTCGGGGGGGCCAGAGAGACCCAGTACTTC. This translates into CASSLGLVGGARETQYF.